Listed here are 32 T cell receptor beta chains from one sample, sequenced in a study of T cells in tuberculosis (dated by TCRdb to 2016 to 2019). The library was generated by the immunoSEQ multiplex PCR assay. Imported from immuneACCESS, the table was reduced by TCRdb to in-frame sequences with V and J called. These copies leave out some clones; in studies compared against another copy, an unresolved V gene accounts for under half, and the cause of the remainder is not known. This sample gives fewer than 11,000 clones in total; about 93% of them show up just once. The leading ten clones occupy over 10% of the sample. Sequencing was carried out using PBMCs. The receptors were sampled from an adult with tuberculosis.

The chain employs TRBV7-8 and TRBJ2-5, with D tentatively TRBD1 (5 bases). Trimming left V 5 bases short and J 10 bases short, with 14 bases between. The length of the CDR3 is 12 residues. Looked up from germline, CDR1 is SGHVS and CDR2 is FQNEAQ. The CDR3 DNA sequence: TGTGCCAGCAGCCCAAAGGGTAGGGGCCAGTACTTC. Its protein product is CASSPKGRGQYF.

This clone was recorded a few times. The chain is built from TRBV7-6 and TRBJ2-7; 10 bases fit TRBD1. Germline CDR1 SGHVS, CDR2 FNYEAQ. Trimming cost V 1 base and J 2 bases; bases outside gene matches: 5. The length of the CDR3 is 16 residues. For the CDR3, the DNA is TGTGCCAGCAGCTTAGGGACAGGGGGTACCGCCTACGAGCAGTACTTC. Translation gives CASSLGTGGTAYEQYF. Using reference TRBV7-6 and TRBJ2-7 for the parts outside the CDR3, the full variable domain is GAGVSQSPRYKVTKRGQDVALRCDPISGHVSLYWYRQALGQGPEFLTYFNYEAQQDKSGLPNDRFSAERPEGSISTLTIQRTEQRDSAMYRCASSLGTGGTAYEQYFGPGTRLTVT.

The chain links TRBV5-1 to TRBJ1-2; perhaps TRBD1 as D (5 bases). The CDR3 has 12 amino acids. The germline V and J ends were trimmed by 5 bases and 3 bases, with 8 bases remaining between them. Germline CDR1 and CDR2: SGHRS and YFSETQ. In DNA, the CDR3 is TGCGCCAGCAGGCTGACAGACTATGGCTACACCTTC. Encoded protein: CASRLTDYGYTF.

The chain uses TRBV6-1 and TRBJ2-7, with 7 nucleotides matching TRBD2. CDR3 size: 12 residues. J gave up 6 bases and V 7 bases, and 6 bases lay outside the gene matches. Germline CDR1 is MNHNS and CDR2 is SASEGT. The CDR3 spells CASTPGRGEQYF. In nucleotides, the CDR3 is TGTGCCAGCACTCCGGGGAGGGGCGAGCAGTACTTC.

The chain carries TRBV5-6 and TRBJ2-1, with 11 bases fitting TRBD2. In germline, CDR1 is SGHDT, CDR2 YYEEEE. CDR3 length: 16 amino acids. V was pared by 0 bases and J by 6 bases, with 5 bases of the junction left unmatched. In DNA form, the CDR3 reads TGTGCCAGCAGCTTGGCTTTGGGACTAGCGGCCAATGAGCAGTTCTTC. This codes for CASSLALGLAANEQFF.

This chain links TRBV15 with TRBJ2-1; 9 bases match TRBD2. The CDR3 runs to 15 residues. The germline gives CDR1 LNHNV, CDR2 YYDKDF (reference sequence). After removal of 0 bases from V and 8 bases from J, the junction contained 5 bases not matched to a gene. The CDR3 reads CATSRDRVAGDEQFF. In DNA, the CDR3 is TGTGCCACCAGCAGAGATCGAGTAGCGGGAGATGAGCAGTTCTTC.

The chain couples TRBV18 to TRBJ2-1, with D possibly matching TRBD1 (5 bases). The germline V gene encodes CDR1 KGHSH and CDR2 LQKENI. The V and J ends lost 3 bases and 15 bases respectively, with 21 bases between them. The CDR3 runs to 14 residues. The CDR3 DNA sequence: TGTGCCAGCTCACCGGGGCTGGTGGATCGCTGGCTGTTCTTC. It is translated as CASSPGLVDRWLFF.

This clone has a handful of counts. V and J are TRBV15 and TRBJ2-7; no clear D. CDR3 length equals 14 residues. Germline V gives CDR1 LNHNV, CDR2 YYDKDF (reference sequence). The germline V and J ends were trimmed by 5 bases and 5 bases, with 16 bases remaining between them. The CDR3 DNA reads as TGTGCCACCAGCGGCCGTGGGCAGGAACACGAGCAGTACTTC. Protein product: CATSGRGQEHEQYF.

The rearrangement joins TRBV18 to TRBJ1-4; a possible D gene is TRBD1 (6 bases). Germline loops: CDR1 KGHSH, CDR2 LQKENI. The V gene lost 2 bases and the J gene lost 4 bases, with 14 bases spanning the gap. This CDR3 has 16 residues. The CDR3 nucleotides are TGTGCCAGCTCACCAAAACCCCAGGGGCTTAATGAAAAACTGTTTTTT. Protein sequence: CASSPKPQGLNEKLFF.

V is TRBV7-9 and J is TRBJ2-3; 9 nucleotides match TRBD2. V gave up 4 bases and J gave up 0 bases; unmatched junction bases: 5. The germline CDR1 and CDR2 sequences are SEHNR and FQNEAQ (reference sequence). The CDR3 has 16 amino acids. The CDR3 is CASSSLGLASTDTQYF. In DNA, the CDR3 is TGTGCCAGCAGCTCCCTGGGACTAGCTAGCACAGATACGCAGTATTTT.

This sequence joins TRBV10-3 and TRBJ1-4; TRBD1 might be the D (6 bases). CDR1 and CDR2 from the germline V gene are ENHRY and SYGVKD. The CDR3 spans 15 residues. The ends were cut back, 6 bases at V and 8 bases at J, with 19 bases in the middle. The CDR3 sequence is CAISAAQGLSEKLFF. The CDR3 DNA reads TGTGCCATCAGCGCCGCACAGGGCTTAAGCGAAAAACTGTTTTTT.

This rearrangement joins TRBV27 to TRBJ2-7, with TRBD1 identical over 10 bases. Germline V lookup: CDR1 MNHEY, CDR2 SMNVEV (reference sequence). J was trimmed by 6 bases and V by 3 bases; bases with no gene match: 11. The CDR3 is 16 residues long. The DNA for the CDR3 is TGTGCCAGCAGTTTTTCTTCGACAGGGGGCTTGAGCGAGCAGTACTTC. Translation gives CASSFSSTGGLSEQYF.

The chain combines TRBV2 with TRBJ1-1, with TRBD1 matching over 9 bases. Germline lookup yields CDR1 SNHLY and CDR2 FYNNEI. The CDR3 runs 15 residues. Trimming took 8 bases from V and 3 from J; bases not matched to a gene: 10. CDR3 loop: CASQGDRVLDTEAFF. In DNA form, the CDR3 reads TGTGCCAGCCAAGGGGACAGGGTCCTGGACACTGAAGCTTTCTTT.

The chain employs TRBV30 and TRBJ1-5; a weak D match, TRBD1 (5 bases). Germline lookup yields CDR1 GTSNPN and CDR2 SVGIG (reference sequence). Trimming left V 7 bases short and J 2 bases short, with 12 bases between. The CDR3 extends over 13 amino acids. As DNA, the CDR3 is TGTGCCTCCAGCGTAGGGGGCAATCAGCCCCAGCATTTT. Translation gives CASSVGGNQPQHF.

The V gene is TRBV19, the J gene TRBJ2-7; TRBD1 agrees at 9 bases. J gave up 2 bases and V 4 bases, and 12 bases lay outside the gene matches. CDR3 length equals 17 residues. Germline-derived CDR1 and CDR2 are LNHDA and SQIVND (reference sequence). The CDR3 sequence is CASSRGQGGRGPYEQYF. For the CDR3, the DNA is TGTGCCAGTAGTAGGGGACAGGGCGGCCGGGGGCCCTACGAGCAGTACTTC.

The V and J genes are TRBV6-5 and TRBJ2-1; 8 bases fit TRBD1. The CDR3 runs to 15 residues. The V gene's germline CDR1 is MNHEY and CDR2 SVGAGI. Trimming removed 5 bases from V and 0 bases from J; junction bases left unmatched: 3. CDR3: CASSRDRSSYNEQFF. The CDR3, as DNA: TGTGCCAGCAGTCGGGACAGGAGCTCCTACAATGAGCAGTTCTTC.

The chain joins TRBV5-1 to TRBJ1-1, with 9 positions matching TRBD1. V dropped 0 bases and J dropped 2; count of bases not matched to a gene: 2. The CDR3 runs 15 residues. CDR1 is SGHRS and CDR2 is YFSETQ in the germline V gene. The chain's CDR3 is CASSLGTGGNTEAFF. CDR3 sequence (DNA): TGCGCCAGCAGCTTGGGTACAGGGGGCAACACTGAAGCTTTCTTT.

This sequence joins TRBV5-1 and TRBJ2-1; 12 bases are a match to TRBD2. After removal of 4 bases from V and 8 bases from J, the junction contained 13 bases not matched to a gene. The CDR3 consists of 17 residues. Germline V gene sequence: CDR1 SGHRS, CDR2 YFSETQ. In DNA, the CDR3 is TGCGCCAGCAGCCCGAGGACTCTAGCGGGGGGGCGTGATGAGCAGTTCTTC. Encoded protein: CASSPRTLAGGRDEQFF.

The rearrangement uses TRBV18 and TRBJ2-7; 7 nucleotides agree with TRBD1. With V trimmed by 3 bases and J by 5 bases, 10 bases remained unmatched. The CDR3 extends over 15 amino acids. Germline V CDR1 and CDR2: KGHSH, LQKENI. This CDR3 reads CASSPEWTGNDEQYF. The CDR3 nucleotides read TGTGCCAGCTCACCGGAGTGGACAGGTAATGACGAGCAGTACTTC.

This chain uses TRBV6-5 with TRBJ1-3; TRBD1 might be the D (6 bases). The V gene lost 4 bases and the J gene lost 1 base, with 8 bases spanning the gap. This CDR3 has 14 residues. Looked up from germline, CDR1 is MNHEY and CDR2 is SVGAGI. The CDR3 region has the DNA TGTGCCAGCAGTTTACAGGGTTCTGGAAACACCATATATTTT. This sequence encodes CASSLQGSGNTIYF.

This chain connects TRBV4-2 to TRBJ2-2, with a tentative D call TRBD2 (6 bases). In germline, CDR1 is LGHNA, CDR2 YNFKEQ. The CDR3 consists of 15 residues. V lost 5 bases, J lost 6 bases, and 16 bases lay in between. The CDR3 nucleotides read TGTGCCAGCAGCTTGGGACTCCCCCGATCCGGGGAGCTGTTTTTT. Translation: CASSLGLPRSGELFF.

This clone occurred once. The chain uses TRBV6-5 and TRBJ2-3, with 9 nucleotides matching TRBD2. Germline values: CDR1 MNHEY, CDR2 SVGAGI. CDR3 length: 14 amino acids. The J segment lost 5 bases and the V segment lost 0 bases, leaving 0 bases of the junction unmatched. The CDR3 protein is CASSYSSGRDTQYF. DNA of the CDR3: TGTGCCAGCAGTTACTCTAGCGGGAGAGATACGCAGTATTTT.

The chain has TRBV11-1 and TRBJ2-3, with no clear D. Trimming shortened V by 4 bases and J by 5 bases, and 10 bases separated the two germline ends. The CDR3 is 13 amino acids. The germline gives CDR1 SGHAT, CDR2 FQDESV (reference sequence). CDR3 in DNA: TGTGCCAGCAGCTCGAGTGTTGAAGATACGCAGTATTTT. Amino acid sequence: CASSSSVEDTQYF.

This clone was observed once. An end of the junction does not agree with germline; a read error may underlie this. The chain combines TRBV30 with TRBJ1-2; D uncertain. This CDR3 region has 13 residues. CDR1 GTSNPN and CDR2 SVGIG come from the germline V gene (reference sequence). CDR3 nucleotide sequence: TGTGCCTGGAGTGTAAATATGGGTGGAGGAATCGCCTTC. Translating it yields CAWSVNMGGGIAF.

This chain links TRBV5-1 with TRBJ2-1; D is undetermined. CDR1 and CDR2 (germline): SGHRS, YFSETQ. The CDR3 loop spans 13 amino acids. Deletions cut 0 bases from V and 6 bases from J, with 7 bases between. The CDR3 nucleotides read TGCGCCAGCAGCTTGGGGCCCTCCAATGAGCAGTTCTTC. Translated, it gives CASSLGPSNEQFF. The full variable domain, with the rest looked up from reference TRBV5-1 and TRBJ2-1, is KAGVTQTPRYLIKTRGQQVTLSCSPISGHRSVSWYQQTPGQGLQFLFEYFSETQRNKGNFPGRFSGRQFSNSRSEMNVSTLELGDSALYLCASSLGPSNEQFFGPGTRLTVL.

The V call is TRBV7-6, the J call TRBJ2-1; 7 nucleotides agree with TRBD2. Looked up from germline, CDR1 is SGHVS and CDR2 is FNYEAQ. This CDR3 region has 14 residues. After removal of 2 bases from V and 9 bases from J, the junction contained 7 bases not matched to a gene. Here the CDR3 reads CASSLLGGRSEQFF. DNA of the CDR3: TGTGCCAGCAGCTTACTCGGCGGGAGATCTGAGCAGTTCTTC.

The chain is built from TRBV10-3 and TRBJ2-3; D gene unclear. V lost 11 bases and J lost 5, with 17 bases in between. Per the germline V gene, CDR1 is ENHRY and CDR2 is SYGVKD. This CDR3 comprises 13 residues. DNA for the CDR3: TGTGCCTCCGTGGCTAGAGACGGAGATACGCAGTATTTT. It yields the protein CASVARDGDTQYF.

This clone has a single count. J is TRBJ1-4 and V is TRBV6-5; TRBD1 might be the D (6 bases). Trimming took 0 bases from V and 4 from J, leaving 9 bases between them. The germline V gene has CDR1 MNHEY and CDR2 SVGAGI. The CDR3 length is 15 residues. The CDR3 reads CASSYSGALNEKLFF. The CDR3 nucleotides are TGTGCCAGCAGTTACTCGGGGGCTCTTAATGAAAAACTGTTTTTT.

The chain recombines TRBV13 with TRBJ1-2; no clear D. The V gene's germline CDR1 is PRHDT and CDR2 FYEKMQ (reference sequence). V was pared by 3 bases and J by 3 bases, with 14 bases between. The length of the CDR3 is 15 residues. The CDR3 region has the DNA TGTGCCAGCAGCTTCAGCGGGCGTTTGGACTATGGCTACACCTTC. It specifies CASSFSGRLDYGYTF.

CDR3 sequence (DNA): TGTGCCTGGAGTGGGGGTCAGGGCTACGAGCAGTACTTC. Translated, it gives CAWSGGQGYEQYF. The chain combines TRBV30 with TRBJ2-7, with D perhaps matching TRBD1 (5 bases). CDR1 and CDR2 from the germline V gene are GTSNPN and SVGIG (reference sequence). This CDR3 has 13 residues. The V gene lost 1 base and the J gene lost 3 bases, with 10 bases spanning the gap.

This sequence joins TRBV7-2 and TRBJ2-3; D is uncertain. Germline CDR1 SGHTA, CDR2 FQGNSA. V lost 3 bases, J lost 3 bases, and 7 bases lay in between. This CDR3 has 13 residues. The CDR3 DNA reads as TGTGCCAGCAGCTTGGGCGCTACAGATACGCAGTATTTT. It is translated as CASSLGATDTQYF.

The rearrangement joins TRBV30 to TRBJ1-1, with D possibly being TRBD1 (6 bases). Germline assignment: CDR1 GTSNPN and CDR2 SVGIG (reference sequence). CDR3 length: 13 amino acids. The ends were cut back, 5 bases at V and 0 bases at J, with 10 bases in the middle. The CDR3 sequence: CAWGGQLNTEAFF. CDR3 DNA: TGTGCCTGGGGTGGACAGCTGAACACTGAAGCTTTCTTT.